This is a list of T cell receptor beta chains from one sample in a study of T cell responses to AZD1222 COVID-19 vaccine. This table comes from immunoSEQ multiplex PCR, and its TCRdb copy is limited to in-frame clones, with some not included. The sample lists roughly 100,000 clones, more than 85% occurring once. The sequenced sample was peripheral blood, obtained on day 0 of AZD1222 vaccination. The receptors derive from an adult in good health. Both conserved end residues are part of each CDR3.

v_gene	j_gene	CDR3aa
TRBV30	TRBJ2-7	CAWSPIAGGSSYEQYF
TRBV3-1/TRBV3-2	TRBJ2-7	CASSPEGLRYEQYF
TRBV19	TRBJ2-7	CASSSTSSSYEQYF
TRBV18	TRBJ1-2	CASSPPAGEHYGYTF
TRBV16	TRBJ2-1	CASSQVELRNNPGPRSYNEQFF
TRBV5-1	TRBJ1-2	CASSYTGSQGGYTF
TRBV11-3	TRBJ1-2	CASSLTENYGYTF
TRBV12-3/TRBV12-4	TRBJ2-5	CASRGEETQYF
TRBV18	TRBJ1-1	CASSPWDRGKGTEAFF
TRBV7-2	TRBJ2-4	CASSLGSGWGNIQYF
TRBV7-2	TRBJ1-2	CASSPDPGYWPDGYTF
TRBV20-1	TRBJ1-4	CSASKQGGEKLFF
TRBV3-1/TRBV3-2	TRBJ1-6	CASSRRRGFDSPLHF
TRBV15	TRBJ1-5	CATSRATGGSQPQHF
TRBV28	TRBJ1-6	CASSPRDLPHSPLHF
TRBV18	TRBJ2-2	CASSPPGQNTGELFF
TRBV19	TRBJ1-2	CASSILAGGQSYGYTF
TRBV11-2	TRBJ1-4	CASSATGRINEKLFF